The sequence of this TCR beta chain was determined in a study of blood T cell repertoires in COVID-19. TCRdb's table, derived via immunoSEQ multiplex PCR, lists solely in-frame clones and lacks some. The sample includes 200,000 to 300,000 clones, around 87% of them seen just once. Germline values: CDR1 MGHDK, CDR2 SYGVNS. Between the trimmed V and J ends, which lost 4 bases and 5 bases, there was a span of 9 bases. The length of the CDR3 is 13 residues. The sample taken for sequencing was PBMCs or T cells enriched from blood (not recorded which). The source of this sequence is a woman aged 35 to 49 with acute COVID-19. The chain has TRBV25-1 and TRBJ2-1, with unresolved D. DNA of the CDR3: TGTGCCAGCAGTGTGGAGTTAGACAATGAGCAGTTCTTC. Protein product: CASSVELDNEQFF.